This is a list of T cell receptor beta chains from one sample in a study of technical replicates of blood from a handful of donors. Assay: immunoSEQ multiplex PCR; the TCRdb copy retains only in-frame clones and omits some. The table records about 67,000 clones, roughly 98% of them present only once. The sample comprised T cells isolated from PBMCs. These receptors came from a human donor in good health. CDR3s include the opening cysteine and the closing phenylalanine or tryptophan. D genes are given only for firm matches. Clone sizes are given selectively: once, few, many, or a class where the clone is expanded.

J gene	D gene	CDR3 length	clone size	V gene	CDR3 DNA	CDR3 protein
TRBJ2-3	NA	16	NA	TRBV7-9	TGTGCCAGCAGCTTAGCGTCAGGGGACACAGATGGTACGCAGTATTTT	CASSLASGDTDGTQYF
TRBJ2-7	NA	14	once	TRBV27	TGTGCCAGCAGTTTATTGCGGCCTTACTACGAGCAGTACTTC	CASSLLRPYYEQYF
TRBJ2-7	NA	13	NA	TRBV5-4	TGTGCCAGCAAAAAGACGGGGTACAACGAGCAGTACTTC	CASKKTGYNEQYF
TRBJ2-7	TRBD2	14	once	TRBV28	TGTGCCAGCAGTTCCGGACTAGCGGCCGACGAGCAGTACTTC	CASSSGLAADEQYF
TRBJ2-1	NA	15	NA	TRBV28	TGTGCCAGCGTAAAACCGGGACTCCTCTTGGATGAGCAGTTCTTC	CASVKPGLLLDEQFF
TRBJ1-5	NA	13	NA	TRBV6-1	TGTGCCAGCAGTGAAACTCTCAATCAGCCCCAGCATTTT	CASSETLNQPQHF
TRBJ2-7	NA	14	NA	TRBV4-1	TGCGCCAGCAGCCAAGTCTACGAGGGTAACGAGCAGTACTTC	CASSQVYEGNEQYF
TRBJ2-7	NA	15	NA	TRBV2	TGTGCCAGCAGTGGGGTGGGACTGGGACCCTACGAGCAGTACTTC	CASSGVGLGPYEQYF
TRBJ1-4	NA	14	NA	TRBV14	TGTGCCAGCAGCCAAATACAGGTGTATGAAAAACTGTTTTTT	CASSQIQVYEKLFF
TRBJ2-1	TRBD2	18	NA	TRBV7-2	TGTGCCAGCAGCTTATCTGGGAGCGGGCGGGGGGGTTACAATGAGCAGTTCTTC	CASSLSGSGRGGYNEQFF
TRBJ2-5	TRBD1	14	NA	TRBV6-5	TGTGCCAGCAGGATGGGGACAGCCCAAGAGACCCAGTACTTC	CASRMGTAQETQYF
TRBJ2-7	NA	12	NA	TRBV7-9	TGTGCCAGCCAGGACAGTACCTACGAGCAGTACTTC	CASQDSTYEQYF
TRBJ2-7	TRBD1	15	NA	TRBV7-4	TGTGCCAGCAGCTGCCCGGACAGGCCCCCCTACGAGCAGTACTTC	CASSCPDRPPYEQYF
TRBJ1-1	TRBD1	13	NA	TRBV19	TGTGCCATCCGGACAGGGATGAACACTGAAGCTTTCTTT	CAIRTGMNTEAFF
TRBJ1-4	NA	15	NA	TRBV19	TGTGCCAGTAGTGCCTCTGACAGTCTTAATGAAAAACTGTTTTTT	CASSASDSLNEKLFF
TRBJ2-3	TRBD2	19	NA	TRBV30	TGTGCCTGGGTTGGGGGCACTAGCGGGGGGGCGACTAGCACAGATACGCAGTATTTT	CAWVGGTSGGATSTDTQYF
TRBJ1-2	TRBD1	15	NA	TRBV19	TGTGCCAGTAGTATAGGGGGGACAGAAAACTATGGCTACACCTTC	CASSIGGTENYGYTF
TRBJ1-2	TRBD1	13	NA	TRBV5-1	TGCGCCAGCACCGAGGGACAGGGGTATGGCTACACCTTC	CASTEGQGYGYTF
TRBJ2-1	NA	13	once	TRBV4-1	TGCGCCAGCAGCCAAGCAGGGGTGAATGAGCAGTTCTTC	CASSQAGVNEQFF
TRBJ2-6	NA	18	NA	TRBV7-9	TGTGCCAGCAGCTTAGGCCCCAGGGCCTACTCTGGGGCCAACGTCCTGACTTTC	CASSLGPRAYSGANVLTF
TRBJ2-2	TRBD2	16	NA	TRBV9	TGTGCCAGCAGCGTAGTCGTAGCGGGAGCGCCCGGGGAGCTGTTTTTT	CASSVVVAGAPGELFF
TRBJ2-1	TRBD2	14	NA	TRBV6-6	TGTGCCAGCAGCGGGACTAGCGGAGGGAATGAGCAGTTCTTC	CASSGTSGGNEQFF
TRBJ2-7	TRBD1	13	once	TRBV5-1	TGCGCCAGCAGCTCCGGACAGGGCTACGAGCAGTACTTC	CASSSGQGYEQYF